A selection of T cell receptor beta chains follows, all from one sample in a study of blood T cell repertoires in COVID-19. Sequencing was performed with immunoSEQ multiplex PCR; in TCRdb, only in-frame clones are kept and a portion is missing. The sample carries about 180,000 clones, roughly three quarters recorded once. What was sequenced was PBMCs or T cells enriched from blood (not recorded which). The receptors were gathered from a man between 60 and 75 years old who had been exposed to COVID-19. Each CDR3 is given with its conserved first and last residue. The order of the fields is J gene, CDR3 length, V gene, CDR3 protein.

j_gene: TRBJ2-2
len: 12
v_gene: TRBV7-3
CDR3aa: CASSATGLELFF

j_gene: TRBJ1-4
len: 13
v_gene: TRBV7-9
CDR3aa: CASRTGVSEKLFF

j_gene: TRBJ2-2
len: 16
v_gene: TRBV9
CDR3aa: CASSRNSLSLTGELFF

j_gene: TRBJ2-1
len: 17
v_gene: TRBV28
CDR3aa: CASSFVSGLAGVGEQFF

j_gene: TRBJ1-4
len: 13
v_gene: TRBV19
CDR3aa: CASSSTGGWRLFF

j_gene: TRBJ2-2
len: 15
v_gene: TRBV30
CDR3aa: CAWRTRGANTGELFF

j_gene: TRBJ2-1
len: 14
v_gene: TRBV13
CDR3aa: CASSSGLAGVVQFF

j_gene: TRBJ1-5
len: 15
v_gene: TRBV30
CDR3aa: CAWSTGQGAGQPQHF

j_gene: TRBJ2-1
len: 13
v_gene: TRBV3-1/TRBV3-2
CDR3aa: CASSQDKGLRPFF

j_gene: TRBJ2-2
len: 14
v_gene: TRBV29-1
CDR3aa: CSVGDRVNTGELFF

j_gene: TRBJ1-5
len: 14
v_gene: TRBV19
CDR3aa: CASSHRGRNQPQHF

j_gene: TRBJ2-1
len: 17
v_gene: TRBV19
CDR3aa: CASSRSRQGVIGSEQFF

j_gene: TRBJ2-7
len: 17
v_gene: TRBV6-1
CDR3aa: CASSEATLAGRYYEQYF

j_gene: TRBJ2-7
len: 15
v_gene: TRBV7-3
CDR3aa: CASSLGTSGSVEQYF

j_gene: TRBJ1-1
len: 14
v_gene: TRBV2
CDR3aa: CASSEGSSNTEAFF

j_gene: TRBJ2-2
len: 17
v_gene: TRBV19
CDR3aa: CASSIGIGGRNTGELFF

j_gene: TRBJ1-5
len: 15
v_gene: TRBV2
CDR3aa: CASRLDEGDYQPQHF

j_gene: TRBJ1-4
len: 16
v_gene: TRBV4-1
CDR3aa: CASSQGSQGAREKLFF

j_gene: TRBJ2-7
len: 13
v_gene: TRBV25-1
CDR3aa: CASSESGNYEQYF

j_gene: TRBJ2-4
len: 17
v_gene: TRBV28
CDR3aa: CASSFFPPRDSKNIQYF

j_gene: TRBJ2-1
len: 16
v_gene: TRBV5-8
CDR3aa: CASSLGTSAPYNEQFF

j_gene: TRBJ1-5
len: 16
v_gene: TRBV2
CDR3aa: CASRLTGEGSNQPQHF

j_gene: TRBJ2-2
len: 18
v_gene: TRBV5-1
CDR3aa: CASSLASSGMRNTGELFF

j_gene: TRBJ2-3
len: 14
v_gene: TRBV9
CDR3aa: CASSVDPSPDTQYF

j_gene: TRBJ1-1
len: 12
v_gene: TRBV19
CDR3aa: CATQHVNTEAFF

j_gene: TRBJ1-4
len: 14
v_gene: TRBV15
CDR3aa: CATSRRTTGSKLFF

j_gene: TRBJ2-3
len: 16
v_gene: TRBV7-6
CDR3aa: CASSPEIAGSTDTQYF

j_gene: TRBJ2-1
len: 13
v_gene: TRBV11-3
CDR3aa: CASRGQGGNEQFF

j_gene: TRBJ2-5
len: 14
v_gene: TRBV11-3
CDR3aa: CASRRSGGLETQYF

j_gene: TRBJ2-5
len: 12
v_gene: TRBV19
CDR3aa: CASSHSQETQYF

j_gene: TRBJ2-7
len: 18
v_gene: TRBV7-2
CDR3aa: CASSLGGRGTSSRDEQYF